This is a list of T cell receptor beta chains from one sample in a study of T cell responses to AZD1222 COVID-19 vaccine. Clones were sequenced by immunoSEQ multiplex PCR, and TCRdb holds only the in-frame ones, with some missing. This table has 170,000 or so clones, roughly nine tenths appearing once. Material: peripheral blood, obtained on day 0 of AZD1222 vaccination. The receptors come from an adult in good health. Both conserved end residues are part of each CDR3. A D gene is named only where the DNA matches it firmly. The size of a clone is reported for some rows only, either as once, few or many, or as a class for expanded clones.

J	D	size	V	length	DNA	CDR3
TRBJ2-2	TRBD1	.	TRBV7-7	14	TGTGCTAGTCCGACAGGGGGCATGACCGGGGAGCTGTTTTTT	CASPTGGMTGELFF
TRBJ2-5	.	once	TRBV20-1	16	TGCAGTGCTAGTGAAGAGGCAAATCACCCCCCTGGGACCCAGTACTTC	CSASEEANHPPGTQYF
TRBJ2-7	TRBD2	.	TRBV30	14	TGTGCCTGTTCAGCGGGGGCCCTCTCCTACGAGCAGTACTTC	CACSAGALSYEQYF
TRBJ2-7	.	once	TRBV12-3/TRBV12-4	13	TGTGCCAGCAGTTTATCAGCTGCTCACGAGCAGTACTTC	CASSLSAAHEQYF
TRBJ1-2	.	.	TRBV27	13	TGTGCCAGCAGTTTACAAGGGAACTATGGCTACACCTTC	CASSLQGNYGYTF
TRBJ1-5	.	.	TRBV23-1	14	TGCGCCAGCCCGAAACCCCTCACGCTTCAGCCCCAGCATTTT	CASPKPLTLQPQHF
TRBJ1-2	.	.	TRBV11-2	13	TGTGCCAGCAGGATAGGGGGAGGCTATGGCTACACCTTC	CASRIGGGYGYTF
TRBJ1-5	.	once	TRBV19	17	TGTGCCAGTAACACTTTGGTCCTCGAGGACGGTACGCAGCCCCAGCATTTT	CASNTLVLEDGTQPQHF
TRBJ2-7	TRBD1	.	TRBV7-9	13	TGTGCCAGCTCGAGGACAGGGTCCTACGAGCAGTACTTC	CASSRTGSYEQYF
TRBJ2-3	TRBD1	.	TRBV19	16	TGTGCCAGTAGTATTTATGGGACAGGGGTAGGGGATACGCAGTATTTT	CASSIYGTGVGDTQYF
TRBJ1-5	.	.	TRBV2	17	TGTGCCAGCAGTGAACTGGCAGGCCTTTATAGCAATCAGCCCCAGCATTTT	CASSELAGLYSNQPQHF
TRBJ1-6	.	.	TRBV5-4	16	TGTGCCAGCAGGGCTACAGTGGGCTCCTATAATTCACCCCTCCACTTT	CASRATVGSYNSPLHF
TRBJ2-7	.	.	TRBV10-3	13	TGTGCCATCAGTGAGCTGGGCCCATACGAGCAGTACTTC	CAISELGPYEQYF
TRBJ2-7	TRBD2	few	TRBV11-3	14	TGTGCCAGCAGCTTAGGCGGGGGGGCCTACGAGCAGTACTTC	CASSLGGGAYEQYF
TRBJ2-1	TRBD2	.	TRBV29-1	12	TGCAGTGGACTAGCGGCCTACAATGAGCAGTTCTTC	CSGLAAYNEQFF
TRBJ1-6	TRBD1	.	TRBV7-2	17	TGTGCCAGCAGCCCACACCGGGACAGGGGAGGGAGGTCACCCCTCCACTTT	CASSPHRDRGGRSPLHF
TRBJ2-3	.	.	TRBV4-1	18	TGCGCCAGCAGCCAAGAAGGCGGGGGCCTCCCTAGCACAGATACGCAGTATTTT	CASSQEGGGLPSTDTQYF
TRBJ1-3	.	.	TRBV19	17	TGTGCCAGTAGTTTCCCTGGACTGCCGACCTCTGGAAACACCATATATTTT	CASSFPGLPTSGNTIYF
TRBJ1-1	TRBD1	.	TRBV28	15	TGTGCCAGCAGTGCGCTCGGGACAGGGAACACTGAAGCTTTCTTT	CASSALGTGNTEAFF
TRBJ1-4	TRBD1	.	TRBV5-1	14	TGCGCCAGCAGCCTGGGACAGGGAAATGAAAAACTGTTTTTT	CASSLGQGNEKLFF
TRBJ1-5	.	once	TRBV3-1/TRBV3-2	14	TGTGCCAGCAGTCCCGGACAAAGCAATCAGCCCCAGCATTTT	CASSPGQSNQPQHF
TRBJ2-7	TRBD1	.	TRBV3-1/TRBV3-2	15	TGTGCCAGCAGCCAAGATGCCAGGGGGCGGGACGAGCAGTACTTC	CASSQDARGRDEQYF
TRBJ2-2	.	.	TRBV4-1	15	TGCGCCAGCAGCCAGACTTTAGAGAACACCGGGGAGCTGTTTTTT	CASSQTLENTGELFF
TRBJ1-2	.	.	TRBV9	14	TGTGCCAGCTCTTCGGCCGGCAGGCCCTATGGCTACACCTTC	CASSSAGRPYGYTF
TRBJ2-2	.	.	TRBV5-1	16	TGCGCCAGCAGCTTGGAGGTTAGAGGGTTCACCGGGGAGCTGTTTTTT	CASSLEVRGFTGELFF
TRBJ2-5	TRBD1	.	TRBV4-1	15	TGCGCCAGCAGCCAAGAGCGCACAGGGGGAGAGACCCAGTACTTC	CASSQERTGGETQYF